Each of the 25 T cell receptor beta chains below was sequenced from the same sample in a study of cytomegalovirus exposure and HLA in healthy donors. It was with 60 Vbeta and 13 Jbeta primers that the PCR ran. TCRdb's table, derived via immunoSEQ multiplex PCR, lists solely in-frame clones and lacks some. The sample contains some 170,000 clones, 75% to 90% of which appear only once. Material for sequencing was PBMCs. The receptors shown here come from a woman under 30 in good health and CMV-seronegative.

The rearrangement uses TRBV28 and TRBJ1-2; the match to TRBD1 covers 7 bases. J was trimmed by 7 bases and V by 3 bases; bases with no gene match: 17. The CDR3 covers 17 residues. Germline V gives CDR1 MDHEN, CDR2 SYDVKM. CDR3 amino acids: CASSLLRGQRVGSGYTF. The CDR3, as DNA: TGTGCCAGCAGTTTGTTGAGGGGGCAACGAGTGGGGAGTGGCTACACCTTC.

This clone was recorded once. The chain combines TRBV6-5 with TRBJ2-1, with TRBD1 as a possible D gene (5 bases). V lost 0 bases and J 9 bases, leaving 12 bases between the germline ends. CDR1 is MNHEY, CDR2 SVGAGI, per germline. This CDR3 is 14 amino acids long. CDR3 bases: TGTGCCAGCAGTTACTCGAGGACAACGGGTGAGCAGTTCTTC. It translates to CASSYSRTTGEQFF.

The chain links TRBV20-1 to TRBJ2-7; possible D gene TRBD1, 6 bases. Trimming cost V 3 bases and J 6 bases, with 9 bases left between them. The CDR3 is 11 amino acids. Germline assignment: CDR1 DFQATT and CDR2 SNEGSKA (reference sequence). CDR3 DNA sequence: TGCAGTGCTAGGGGGGCGGGCGAGCAGTACTTC. Protein product: CSARGAGEQYF.

The rearrangement uses TRBV28 and TRBJ2-7; D ambiguous. The CDR3 extends over 14 amino acids. V shed 7 bases and J shed 0 bases, with 13 bases lying between them. From germline, CDR1 is MDHEN and CDR2 SYDVKM. CDR3 bases: TGTGCCAGCATCCCCGGCGGCAGCTCCTACGAGCAGTACTTC. Its protein is CASIPGGSSYEQYF.

V gene TRBV28 combines with J gene TRBJ2-7; D not certain. The CDR3 is 13 residues long. Per germline, CDR1 MDHEN and CDR2 SYDVKM. Trimming pared 3 bases from V and 2 bases from J, leaving 8 bases between. The CDR3 nucleotides read TGTGCCAGCAGTTTCCCCCTTGCCTACGAGCAGTACTTC. Translation: CASSFPLAYEQYF.

This clone was seen once. The chain has TRBV4-1 and TRBJ1-1; TRBD1 agrees at 7 bases. From germline, CDR1 is MGHRA and CDR2 YSYEKL. There are 19 residues in the CDR3. The J segment lost 1 base and the V segment lost 0 bases, leaving 14 bases of the junction unmatched. The CDR3 is CASSQDSLGTDRQNTEAFF. CDR3 DNA: TGCGCCAGCAGCCAAGATTCGCTCGGGACAGACAGACAGAACACTGAAGCTTTCTTT.

The chain employs TRBV6-1 and TRBJ2-3; 7 positions agree with TRBD1. V shed 4 bases, J shed 2 bases, and the junction held 6 bases outside the gene matches. Germline assignment: CDR1 MNHNS and CDR2 SASEGT. The CDR3 length is 15 residues. The CDR3 reads CASSGKQGPTDTQYF. The CDR3 region has the DNA TGTGCCAGCAGTGGGAAACAGGGGCCCACAGATACGCAGTATTTT.

The V call is TRBV30, the J call TRBJ1-5; 9 bases are a match to TRBD1. Germline trimming cut 5 bases from V and 4 bases from J; bases unmatched to any gene: 3. The CDR3 totals 13 residues. CDR1 is GTSNPN and CDR2 is SVGIG in the germline V gene (reference sequence). The CDR3 loop is CAWETGGNQPQHF. DNA of the CDR3: TGTGCCTGGGAGACAGGGGGTAATCAGCCCCAGCATTTT. Full variable domain (missing parts from reference TRBV30 and TRBJ1-5): SQTIHQWPATLVQPVGSPLSLECTVEGTSNPNLYWYRQAAGRGLQLLFYSVGIGQISSEVPQNLSASRPQDRQFILSSKKLLLSDSGFYLCAWETGGNQPQHFGDGTRLSIL.

This sequence joins TRBV5-1 and TRBJ2-1, with D possibly matching TRBD2 (6 bases). CDR3 length equals 12 residues. CDR1 SGHRS and CDR2 YFSETQ come from the germline V gene. V was trimmed by 1 base and J by 9 bases, leaving 8 bases between them. The CDR3 here is CASSLMGGEQFF. CDR3 bases: TGCGCCAGCAGCTTGATGGGAGGTGAGCAGTTCTTC.

This clone has only a few counts. The rearrangement joins TRBV7-2 to TRBJ2-1; D is perhaps TRBD1 (6 bases). Germline CDR1 and CDR2: SGHTA and FQGNSA. The CDR3 extends over 15 amino acids. V was pared by 5 bases and J by 9 bases, with 20 bases between. The CDR3 loop is CASSAQQGRSPEQFF. CDR3 coding DNA: TGTGCCAGCAGCGCGCAACAGGGCCGGTCCCCTGAGCAGTTCTTC.

The chain joins TRBV18 to TRBJ2-7, with D tentatively TRBD2 (6 bases). Germline V CDR1 and CDR2: KGHSH, LQKENI. The V and J ends lost 3 bases and 4 bases respectively, with 13 bases between them. CDR3 length: 14 residues. The CDR3 nucleotides are TGTGCCAGCTCACCTCAAGGGGCGGGATACGAGCAGTACTTC. As protein: CASSPQGAGYEQYF.

V gene TRBV4-2 combines with J gene TRBJ2-7, with TRBD1 identical over 9 bases. The V gene end was trimmed by 4 bases and the J gene end by 1 base; junction bases not matched to a gene: 8. Germline V CDR1 and CDR2: LGHNA, YNFKEQ. This CDR3 is 16 amino acids long. CDR3: CASSRRTGGGSYEQYF. Written as DNA, the CDR3 is TGTGCCAGCAGCCGACGTACAGGGGGCGGATCCTACGAGCAGTACTTC.

V and J are TRBV5-1 and TRBJ1-2; TRBD1 aligns across 7 bases. Germline V CDR1 and CDR2: SGHRS, YFSETQ. V lost 4 bases and J lost 0; bases outside the gene matches: 3. The length of the CDR3 is 14 residues. The CDR3 bases are TGCGCCAGCAGCGTGGGACAGACTAACTATGGCTACACCTTC. Its translation is CASSVGQTNYGYTF.

This chain connects TRBV28 to TRBJ2-3; the D gene is possibly TRBD2 (6 bases). This CDR3 comprises 14 residues. Germline values: CDR1 MDHEN, CDR2 SYDVKM. V was clipped by 3 bases and J by 2 bases, with 9 bases between them. CDR3 protein: CASSFGGNTDTQYF. The DNA of the CDR3 is TGTGCCAGCAGTTTTGGAGGGAACACAGATACGCAGTATTTT.

This chain connects TRBV23-1 to TRBJ1-2; a weak D match, TRBD1 (5 bases). TRBV23-1 is labeled an ORF, and its function is uncertain. Trimming took 4 bases from V and 8 from J, leaving 11 bases between them. The length of the CDR3 is 12 residues. The CDR3 loop reads CASSRVGAGYTF. The DNA of the CDR3 is TGCGCCAGCAGTCGGGTTGGGGCCGGCTACACCTTC.

The table lists this clone with a few counts. The rearrangement links TRBV7-9 to TRBJ2-7, with 11 bases identical to TRBD1. Germline CDR1 SEHNR, CDR2 FQNEAQ (reference sequence). The ends lost 5 bases at V and 1 base at J; junction bases unmatched: 4. The CDR3 loop spans 15 amino acids. This chain's CDR3 is CASSPRDRGSYEQYF. CDR3 nucleotide sequence: TGTGCCAGCAGCCCCCGGGACAGGGGGTCCTACGAGCAGTACTTC.

This clone was recorded only once. The gene calls are TRBV19 and TRBJ1-2, with 7 bases aligning to TRBD1. The J segment lost 7 bases and the V segment lost 1 base, leaving 6 bases of the junction unmatched. This CDR3 contains 14 residues. The V gene's germline CDR1 is LNHDA and CDR2 SQIVND (reference sequence). In nucleotides, the CDR3 is TGTGCCAGTAGTATAGTTCCAGGGGGAGGTGGCTACACCTTC. Its translation is CASSIVPGGGGYTF.

The chain uses TRBV2 and TRBJ2-7, with unresolved D. The V gene's germline CDR1 is SNHLY and CDR2 FYNNEI. V was pared by 6 bases and J by 2 bases, with 8 bases between. CDR3 length: 12 residues. CDR3 nucleotides: TGTGCCAGCAGCCAGTCCGCCTACGAGCAGTACTTC. Amino acids: CASSQSAYEQYF. Complete variable domain (other parts from reference TRBV2 and TRBJ2-7): EPEVTQTPSHQVTQMGQEVILRCVPISNHLYFYWYRQILGQKVEFLVSFYNNEISEKSEIFDDQFSVERPDGSNFTLKIRSTKLEDSAMYFCASSQSAYEQYFGPGTRLTVT.

The chain joins TRBV10-3 to TRBJ1-2; no firm D call. This CDR3 spans 13 amino acids. V lost 6 bases and J lost 2, with 10 bases in between. Germline CDR1 and CDR2: ENHRY and SYGVKD. This CDR3 is CAIRSGDNYGYTF. CDR3 DNA: TGTGCCATCAGGTCGGGAGACAACTATGGCTACACCTTC.

The V and J genes are TRBV5-5 and TRBJ2-5; the D gene is possibly TRBD1 (5 bases). Trimming cost V 5 bases and J 5 bases, with 19 bases left between them. The CDR3 runs 15 residues. Germline values: CDR1 SGHKS, CDR2 YYEKEE (reference sequence). CDR3 amino acids: CASSPRSRVVETQYF. CDR3 nucleotides: TGTGCCAGCAGTCCTCGGAGCAGGGTCGTTGAGACCCAGTACTTC.

This clone was counted only a few times. The V and J genes are TRBV4-1 and TRBJ2-5; TRBD1 is a possible D gene (6 bases). The V gene's germline CDR1 is MGHRA and CDR2 YSYEKL. V was shortened by 3 bases and J by 2 bases, with 13 bases between the two germline ends. The CDR3 loop spans 15 amino acids. The CDR3 here is CASSHEGVDQETQYF. The CDR3 DNA reads as TGCGCCAGCAGCCACGAGGGGGTGGATCAAGAGACCCAGTACTTC.

This clone has only one observation. This chain uses TRBV2 with TRBJ2-5, with D unresolved. Trimming stripped 2 bases from V and 4 bases from J, with 8 bases between. The CDR3 length is 13 residues. Per germline, CDR1 SNHLY and CDR2 FYNNEI. The CDR3 region is CASSEQVPETQYF. In nucleotides, the CDR3 is TGTGCCAGCAGTGAACAGGTCCCAGAGACCCAGTACTTC.

J is TRBJ2-1 and V is TRBV28, with D perhaps TRBD2 (5 bases). Germline CDR1 and CDR2: MDHEN and SYDVKM. V gave up 5 bases and J gave up 6 bases, with 17 bases separating them. This CDR3 is 15 amino acids long. The CDR3 nucleotides read TGTGCCAGCAGTGAGTTCTTGGGAGCTGCCAATGAGCAGTTCTTC. Its translation is CASSEFLGAANEQFF.

The chain is built from TRBV18 and TRBJ1-2, with D possibly being TRBD1 (5 bases). Germline loops: CDR1 KGHSH, CDR2 LQKENI. V was trimmed by 0 bases and J by 8 bases, leaving 13 bases between them. This CDR3 region has 14 residues. The CDR3 DNA reads TGTGCCAGCTCACCACCGATAGCAGGGATAGGCTACACCTTC. Translation gives CASSPPIAGIGYTF.

This clone came up a few times. CDR3 loop: CASSPEGGLSEAFF. As DNA, the CDR3 is TGTGCCAGCTCACCAGAGGGCGGACTGTCTGAAGCTTTCTTT. The J gene is TRBJ1-1, the V gene TRBV18; D call uncertain. From germline, CDR1 is KGHSH and CDR2 LQKENI. V was trimmed by 2 bases and J by 6 bases, leaving 13 bases between them. This CDR3 has 14 amino acids.